This entry lists 7 T cell receptor beta chains sequenced from one sample in a study of kidney transplant recipient with SARS-CoV-2 infection. Each CDR3 protein gets one entry after TCRdb re-called the reads with MiXCR. The repertoire consists of under 300,000 distinct CDR3 sequences, with around 26% occurring once and the leading ten covering around 7.8%. Source: a blood sample, taken at baseline and between days 110 and 120 from a kidney transplant recipient. The origin of the receptors is a male patient aged 25-45 years who had COVID-19 and was a kidney transplant recipient. Some T cells may be graft donor cells.

In the case of this clonotype: A single base separates this from a much larger clone, so it may be a read error. The rearrangement joins TRBV10-3 to TRBJ2-5; 12 bases are shared with TRBD1. The end of the DNA aligns better with TRBJ2-7, so the J call may be wrong. The CDR3 covers 14 residues. CDR1 ENHRY and CDR2 SYGVKD come from the germline V gene. CDR3 bases: TGTGCCATCAGCGGGACAGGGGGCCGGAACGAGCAGTACTTC. It translates to CAISGTGGRNEQYF.

The table lists this clonotype with many counts. The chain combines TRBV24-1 with TRBJ2-2; no definite D call. CDR3 size: 13 residues. V gave up 4 bases and J gave up 4 bases, with 6 bases separating them. The germline V gene has CDR1 KGHDR and CDR2 SFDVKD. CDR3 amino acids: CATSDPPTGELFF. CDR3 DNA sequence: TGTGCCACCAGTGACCCGCCCACCGGGGAGCTGTTTTTT.

For this clonotype: One base away lies a much larger clone, so this may be a sequencing read error. This chain uses TRBV5-1 with TRBJ1-1, with D hard to call. CDR1 is SGHRS and CDR2 is YFSETQ in the germline V gene. The CDR3 runs 14 residues. The CDR3 spells CASGLVGMNTEAFF. The CDR3, as DNA: TGCGCCAGCGGCTTGGTAGGGATGAACACTGAAGCTTTCTTT.

This clonotype appeared many times. The CDR3 loop is CASIVYVPGKTYGYTF. CDR3 nucleotide sequence: TGTGCCAGCATAGTATACGTACCAGGAAAGACCTATGGCTACACCTTC. The chain employs TRBV5-4 and TRBJ1-2, with D unclear. This CDR3 is 16 amino acids long. The V gene's germline CDR1 is SGHNT and CDR2 YYREEE (reference sequence). The V end was cut by 6 bases, the J end by 4 bases, with 22 bases between.

This clonotype was detected ten times or more. The chain has TRBV2 and TRBJ1-1, with TRBD1 matching 7 bases. V was pared by 4 bases and J by 1 base, with 6 bases of the junction left unmatched. The CDR3 runs to 15 residues. Germline CDR1 is SNHLY and CDR2 is FYNNEI. The CDR3 sequence: CASSVQGVGNTEAFF. The DNA for the CDR3 is TGTGCCAGCAGTGTTCAGGGGGTGGGGAACACTGAAGCTTTCTTT.

This clonotype was detected many times. The chain is built from TRBV12-3 or TRBV12-4 and TRBJ1-2; the D gene is possibly TRBD1 (6 bases). V lost 5 bases and J lost 0, with 13 bases in between. The CDR3 has 15 amino acids. CDR3: CASSLRQATNYGYTF. The DNA for the CDR3 is TGTGCCAGCAGTCTCCGACAGGCTACTAACTATGGCTACACCTTC.

This clonotype was detected many times. The CDR3 sequence: CASNQPGQGGGQHF. In nucleotides, the CDR3 is TGTGCCAGCAACCAACCGGGACAGGGGGGAGGTCAGCATTTT. The J gene is TRBJ1-5, the V gene TRBV5-8; 11 nucleotides agree with TRBD1. The germline V gene has CDR1 SGHTS and CDR2 YDEGEE. There are 14 residues in the CDR3. J was trimmed by 13 bases and V by 6 bases; bases with no gene match: 12. Filled out from reference TRBV5-8 and TRBJ1-5, the complete variable domain reads EAGVTQSPTHLIKTRGQQATLRCSPISGHTSVYWYQQALGLGLQFLLWYDEGEERNRGNFPPRFSGRQFPNYSSELNVNALELEDSALYLCASNQPGQGGGQHFGDGTRLSIL.